This T cell receptor beta chain was identified during a study of patients and donors after allogeneic stem cell transplantation. TCRdb analysed the RT-PCR reads with MiXCR anew, one entry per CDR3 protein. The sample lists 100,000 to 120,000 distinct CDR3 sequences, roughly 37% occurring once. The sample taken for sequencing was blood, either unsorted or a sorted T cell fraction (not recorded which). This receptor was identified in a human donor who was either an allogeneic HSCT recipient or a stem cell or donor lymphocyte infusion donor (not recorded which). It is not recorded whose cells these are; they may come from a transplant donor.

The CDR3 sequence is CASSRIEPGANVLTF. The CDR3 DNA is TGTGCCAGCAGCCGGATTGAGCCTGGGGCCAACGTCCTGACTTTC. The chain has TRBV5-5 and TRBJ2-6; D call uncertain. The CDR3 extends over 15 amino acids. V was clipped by 4 bases and J by 2 bases, with 10 bases between them. CDR1 and CDR2 (germline): SGHKS, YYEKEE (reference sequence).